A single sample gave rise to the 14 T cell receptor beta chains below, sequenced in a study of blood T cell repertoires in COVID-19. The protocol was immunoSEQ multiplex PCR, while the TCRdb copy is restricted to in-frame clones and leaves out a portion. The data show some 250,000 clones, 81% seen once. The sample consisted of peripheral blood. These receptors were collected from a woman in her sixties with active or convalescent COVID-19.

The chain carries TRBV13 and TRBJ1-6; TRBD1 agrees at 7 bases. Looked up from germline, CDR1 is PRHDT and CDR2 is FYEKMQ (reference sequence). The V and J ends lost 5 bases and 3 bases, in that order; junction bases with no gene match: 4. The CDR3 is 15 amino acids. For the CDR3, the DNA is TGTGCCAGCAGCCAGGGACAGATCTATAATTCACCCCTCCACTTT. Translating it yields CASSQGQIYNSPLHF.

This chain uses TRBV29-1 with TRBJ1-2; TRBD1 might be the D (6 bases). The CDR3 totals 14 residues. In germline, CDR1 is SQVTM, CDR2 ANQGSEA. Deletions cut 5 bases from V and 4 bases from J, with 17 bases between. The CDR3 DNA reads TGCAGCGTTAGGGATACAGGGATTAGCTATGGCTACACCTTC. It encodes CSVRDTGISYGYTF.

V is TRBV7-3 and J is TRBJ2-3; 10 bases map to TRBD2. Germline CDR1 is SGHTA and CDR2 is FQGTGA. The CDR3 is made up of 17 amino acids. V was pared by 5 bases and J by 4 bases, with 12 bases of the junction left unmatched. CDR3 in DNA: TGTGCCAGCAGCCCCCGGGGGAGCGGGGGGGCGGCAGATACGCAGTATTTT. Its protein product is CASSPRGSGGAADTQYF.

The V call is TRBV19, the J call TRBJ2-1, with 8 nucleotides matching TRBD1. Germline V gives CDR1 LNHDA, CDR2 SQIVND (reference sequence). J was trimmed by 0 bases and V by 10 bases; bases with no gene match: 5. This CDR3 has 14 amino acids. CDR3 nucleotides: TGTGCCACAAAGGACAGGGTCTCCTACAATGAGCAGTTCTTC. Its translation is CATKDRVSYNEQFF.

The chain couples TRBV7-9 to TRBJ2-3, with 8 bases matching TRBD1. The junction had 5 bases not matched to a gene; V was cut back by 3 bases and J by 3 bases. There are 15 residues in the CDR3. Looked up from germline, CDR1 is SEHNR and CDR2 is FQNEAQ (reference sequence). CDR3 coding DNA: TGTGCCAGCAGCTTCCAGGGGGCTCAAACAGATACGCAGTATTTT. Residues: CASSFQGAQTDTQYF.

The V and J genes are TRBV25-1 and TRBJ1-4; 9 bases are a match to TRBD1. V gave up 8 bases and J gave up 16 bases; unmatched junction bases: 8. Germline lookup yields CDR1 MGHDK and CDR2 SYGVNS. The CDR3 covers 11 residues. The CDR3 coding sequence is TGTGCCAGCTCTGCCGGGACAGGGTGGTTTTTT. This gives the protein CASSAGTGWFF.

This chain links TRBV7-2 with TRBJ1-1; D gene uncertain. This CDR3 is 11 amino acids long. V was pared by 5 bases and J by 5 bases, with 6 bases between. Germline V gives CDR1 SGHTA, CDR2 FQGNSA. The CDR3 reads CASSLRTEAFF. CDR3 nucleotide sequence: TGTGCCAGCAGCCTGAGGACTGAAGCTTTCTTT. The whole variable domain, remainder taken from reference TRBV7-2 and TRBJ1-1, is GAGVSQSPSNKVTEKGKDVELRCDPISGHTALYWYRQSLGQGLEFLIYFQGNSAPDKSGLPSDRFSAERTGGSVSTLTIQRTQQEDSAVYLCASSLRTEAFFGQGTRLTVV.

The chain employs TRBV4-3 and TRBJ1-1, with D perhaps TRBD1 (5 bases). V was shortened by 3 bases and J by 10 bases, with 21 bases between the two germline ends. Germline lookup yields CDR1 LGHNA and CDR2 YSLEER. CDR3 length: 15 amino acids. The CDR3 DNA reads as TGCGCCAGCAGCCACGAGTGGGGGGACTCTCAGGGAGCTTTCTTT. This sequence encodes CASSHEWGDSQGAFF.

This clone was detected only a few times. Other DNA sequences in the sample encode the same CDR3. The rearrangement joins TRBV19 to TRBJ1-2; D gene uncertain. Per germline, CDR1 LNHDA and CDR2 SQIVND (reference sequence). This CDR3 comprises 14 residues. The V end lost 4 bases, the J end lost 2 bases, and 11 bases lay between the germline ends. As DNA, the CDR3 is TGTGCCAGTAGTACCCCCGGTCTCAACTATGGCTACACCTTC. This gives the protein CASSTPGLNYGYTF.

The rearrangement uses TRBV6-5 and TRBJ2-7, with D perhaps matching TRBD2 (5 bases). The CDR3 has 14 residues. Per germline, CDR1 MNHEY and CDR2 SVGAGI. V lost 5 bases to trimming and J lost 1 base, with 12 bases between them. The CDR3 spells CASSMTRTSYEQYF. The CDR3 DNA sequence: TGTGCCAGCAGTATGACACGGACTTCCTACGAGCAGTACTTC.

The chain has TRBV4-2 and TRBJ1-5; 8 nucleotides line up with TRBD1. CDR1 and CDR2 (germline): LGHNA, YNFKEQ. After removal of 4 bases from V and 4 bases from J, the junction contained 12 bases not matched to a gene. CDR3 length: 17 residues. The CDR3 nucleotides are TGTGCCAGCAGCCGAATTGGACAGGGATGGGTAAATCAGCCCCAGCATTTT. This gives the protein CASSRIGQGWVNQPQHF.

The J gene is TRBJ1-2, the V gene TRBV2; 7 bases agree with TRBD1. J was trimmed by 7 bases and V by 6 bases; bases with no gene match: 5. CDR1 is SNHLY and CDR2 is FYNNEI in the germline V gene. The CDR3 runs to 12 residues. The CDR3 is CASRGTVSGYTF. The CDR3 DNA sequence: TGTGCCAGCAGAGGGACAGTCTCTGGCTACACCTTC.

This chain uses TRBV6-1 with TRBJ1-5, with D hard to call. The germline V gene encodes CDR1 MNHNS and CDR2 SASEGT. The CDR3 sequence is 15 residues long. V was cut by 2 bases and J by 3 bases, with 11 bases left in between. The chain's CDR3 is CASSESGFLNQPQHF. CDR3 in DNA: TGTGCCAGCAGTGAATCGGGGTTTCTCAATCAGCCCCAGCATTTT.

This chain uses TRBV5-4 with TRBJ2-1; no firm D call. The V end lost 4 bases, the J end lost 6 bases, and 11 bases lay between the germline ends. The CDR3 sequence is 13 residues long. Germline V lookup: CDR1 SGHNT, CDR2 YYREEE (reference sequence). DNA for the CDR3: TGTGCCAGCAGCAGTGGGCAGCCCAATGAGCAGTTCTTC. It specifies CASSSGQPNEQFF.